This T cell receptor (beta chain) was found in a study of T cell changes during pregnancy in multiple sclerosis. Only a few counts were recorded for this clone. This table comes from immunoSEQ multiplex PCR, and its TCRdb copy is limited to in-frame clones, with some not included. The sample lists more than 65,000 clones, about 90% occurring once. V gave up 2 bases and J gave up 1 base, with 8 bases separating them. Germline CDR1 MNHEY, CDR2 SVGAGI. CDR3 length: 14 amino acids. This chain joins TRBV6-5 and TRBJ2-5, with D unclear. This TCR was sampled from a female donor in good health, enrolled as a control in a pregnancy study. Sequenced material: peripheral blood, taken after pregnancy. CDR3 region: CASSYSQIQETQYF. The CDR3 coding sequence is TGTGCCAGCAGTTACAGTCAGATCCAAGAGACCCAGTACTTC.